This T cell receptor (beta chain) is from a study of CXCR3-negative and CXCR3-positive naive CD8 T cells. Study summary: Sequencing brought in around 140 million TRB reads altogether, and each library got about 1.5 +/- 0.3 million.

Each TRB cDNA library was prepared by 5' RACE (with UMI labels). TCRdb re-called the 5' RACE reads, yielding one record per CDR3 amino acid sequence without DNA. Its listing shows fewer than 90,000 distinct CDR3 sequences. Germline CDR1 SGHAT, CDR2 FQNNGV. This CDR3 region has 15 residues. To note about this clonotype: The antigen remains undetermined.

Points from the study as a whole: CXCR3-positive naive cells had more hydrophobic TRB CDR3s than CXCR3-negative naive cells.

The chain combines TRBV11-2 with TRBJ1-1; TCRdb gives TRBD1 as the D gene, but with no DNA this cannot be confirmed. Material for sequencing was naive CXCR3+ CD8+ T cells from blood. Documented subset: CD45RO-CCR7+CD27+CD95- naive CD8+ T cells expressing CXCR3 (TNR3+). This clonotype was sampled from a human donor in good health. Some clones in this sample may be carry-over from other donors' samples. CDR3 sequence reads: CASSEGQGWDTEAFF. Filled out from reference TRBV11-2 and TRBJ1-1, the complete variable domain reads EAGVAQSPRYKIIEKRQSVAFWCNPISGHATLYWYQQILGQGPKLLIQFQNNGVVDDSQLPKDRFSAERLKGVDSTLKIQPAKLEDSAVYLCASSEGQGWDTEAFFGQGTRLTVV.